The 32 T cell receptor beta chains given below trace back to one sample, sequenced in a study of blood T cell repertoires in COVID-19. Sequencing was performed with immunoSEQ multiplex PCR; in TCRdb, only in-frame clones are kept and a portion is missing. The profile shows 150,000 to 180,000 clones, about four fifths of them singletons. Material for sequencing was peripheral blood. The receptors were gathered from a man between 60 and 75 years old with acute or convalescent COVID-19.

V and J are TRBV6-4 and TRBJ2-3; 7 nucleotides agree with TRBD2. The J segment lost 1 base and the V segment lost 1 base, leaving 5 bases of the junction unmatched. Germline lookup yields CDR1 MRHNA and CDR2 SNTAGT. This CDR3 is built from 16 residues. Here the CDR3 DNA reads TGTGCCAGCAGTGACTGGGCTAGCGGTGGCACAGATACGCAGTATTTT. It is translated as CASSDWASGGTDTQYF.

The V gene is TRBV29-1, the J gene TRBJ1-1, with a weak D call TRBD1 (6 bases). Trimming left V 7 bases short and J 2 bases short, with 14 bases between. This CDR3 comprises 13 residues. Germline assignment: CDR1 SQVTM and CDR2 ANQGSEA. The CDR3: CSAEPGTNTEAFF. In nucleotides, the CDR3 is TGCAGCGCGGAGCCCGGGACAAACACTGAAGCTTTCTTT.

This chain connects TRBV6-5 to TRBJ1-4; 8 bases agree with TRBD1. Germline CDR1 MNHEY, CDR2 SVGAGI. The CDR3 covers 15 residues. V dropped 5 bases and J dropped 3; count of bases not matched to a gene: 5. In nucleotides, the CDR3 is TGTGCCAGCAGTCCAACAGGGGGTCCTAATGAAAAACTGTTTTTT. It codes for CASSPTGGPNEKLFF.

The chain couples TRBV5-6 to TRBJ2-3, with D unclear. Between the trimmed V and J ends, which lost 1 base and 5 bases, there was a span of 8 bases. Germline lookup yields CDR1 SGHDT and CDR2 YYEEEE. This CDR3 spans 13 amino acids. CDR3 region: CASSLLVLDTQYF. CDR3 coding DNA: TGTGCCAGCAGCTTGTTAGTACTAGATACGCAGTATTTT.

The rearrangement uses TRBV18 and TRBJ2-7; TRBD2 matches at 10 bases. Trimming removed 2 bases from V and 5 bases from J; junction bases left unmatched: 12. The CDR3 has 17 residues. Germline V gives CDR1 KGHSH, CDR2 LQKENI. The CDR3 sequence is CASSPMSLAGDFNEQYF. The CDR3 DNA follows: TGTGCCAGCTCACCAATGTCCCTAGCGGGAGATTTCAACGAGCAGTACTTC.

CDR3 protein: CASSLGTGANEKLFF. In nucleotides, the CDR3 is TGTGCCAGCTCACTCGGGACAGGAGCCAATGAAAAACTGTTTTTT. The chain uses TRBV18 and TRBJ1-4; 8 bases map to TRBD1. Germline values: CDR1 KGHSH, CDR2 LQKENI. With 4 bases clipped from V and 5 bases from J, the junction kept 6 bases outside the gene matches. The length of the CDR3 is 15 residues.

This chain uses TRBV5-6 with TRBJ1-2, with no clear D. CDR1 SGHDT and CDR2 YYEEEE come from the germline V gene. The CDR3 extends over 13 amino acids. V was trimmed by 6 bases and J by 0 bases, leaving 9 bases between them. CDR3 DNA sequence: TGTGCCAGCATCCGGACTCCTAACTATGGCTACACCTTC. Its translation is CASIRTPNYGYTF.

The rearrangement joins TRBV29-1 to TRBJ1-2; no definite D call. This CDR3 has 13 residues. V lost 6 bases and J 8 bases, leaving 19 bases between the germline ends. Germline CDR1 and CDR2: SQVTM and ANQGSEA. The CDR3 region has the DNA TGCAGCGTCTCCAGCCATCAGGATCTAGGCTACACCTTC. This sequence encodes CSVSSHQDLGYTF.

This rearrangement joins TRBV9 to TRBJ1-2, with D perhaps matching TRBD1 (6 bases). Trimming removed 3 bases at V and 8 bases at J, with 14 bases between. CDR3 length: 13 residues. Germline V gene data show CDR1 as SGDLS and CDR2 as YYNGEE. The CDR3 nucleotides are TGTGCCAGCAGCGAACAGGGAACCCGAGGCTACACCTTC. The encoded protein is CASSEQGTRGYTF. The variable domain in full, with the rest retrieved from reference TRBV9 and TRBJ1-2, is DSGVTQTPKHLITATGQRVTLRCSPRSGDLSVYWYQQSLDQGLQFLIQYYNGEERAKGNILERFSAQQFPDLHSELNLSSLELGDSALYFCASSEQGTRGYTFGSGTRLTVV.

The chain recombines TRBV19 with TRBJ2-3, with 13 positions matching TRBD2. Trimming at V came to 7 bases and at J to 5 bases, leaving 12 bases not matched to a gene. Germline V gene lookup returns CDR1 LNHDA and CDR2 SQIVND (reference sequence). CDR3 size: 17 residues. The CDR3 loop is CASKRAPGLAGLDTQYF. The CDR3 coding sequence is TGTGCCAGTAAAAGGGCGCCGGGACTAGCGGGACTAGATACGCAGTATTTT.

The chain is built from TRBV4-2 and TRBJ2-5; TRBD1 matches at 9 bases. Germline lookup yields CDR1 LGHNA and CDR2 YNFKEQ. The trim removed 4 bases at V and 2 bases at J, leaving 2 bases unmatched. The CDR3 has 14 amino acids. CDR3 nucleotides: TGTGCCAGCAGCCTGGGACAGGGACAAGAGACCCAGTACTTC. As protein: CASSLGQGQETQYF.

This rearrangement joins TRBV6-1 to TRBJ1-4; D unresolved. The CDR3 is 14 residues long. From germline, CDR1 is MNHNS and CDR2 SASEGT. Trimming left V 3 bases short and J 8 bases short, with 13 bases between. The CDR3 DNA sequence: TGTGCCAGCAGTGACCGATCCCCGAGAGAAAAACTGTTTTTT. It translates to CASSDRSPREKLFF.

This chain links TRBV7-2 with TRBJ1-1; D uncertain. The V gene lost 8 bases and the J gene lost 4 bases, with 17 bases spanning the gap. This CDR3 is built from 14 residues. The V gene's germline CDR1 is SGHTA and CDR2 FQGNSA. DNA of the CDR3: TGTGCCAGCCGCTCCCCTACCCCGAGCACTGAAGCTTTCTTT. Its protein is CASRSPTPSTEAFF.

This clone showed up just once. This sequence joins TRBV5-8 and TRBJ1-1; 7 bases line up with TRBD1. This CDR3 has 16 amino acids. The germline CDR1 and CDR2 sequences are SGHTS and YDEGEE. V trimming: 0 bases; J trimming: 1 base; junction bases outside the gene matches: 6. CDR3 sequence reads: CASSLGGTARNTEAFF. The DNA of the CDR3 is TGTGCCAGCAGCTTGGGCGGGACAGCTCGGAACACTGAAGCTTTCTTT.

This clone was observed a handful of times. The rearrangement joins TRBV9 to TRBJ2-5, with 8 bases fitting TRBD1. This CDR3 contains 14 residues. V lost 2 bases and J lost 5; bases outside the gene matches: 5. Germline CDR1 SGDLS, CDR2 YYNGEE. The CDR3 DNA sequence: TGTGCCAGCAGCGTTGGACAGGGCTGGGAGACCCAGTACTTC. It specifies CASSVGQGWETQYF.

The V gene is TRBV7-2, the J gene TRBJ2-7, with D possibly matching TRBD1 (6 bases). The CDR3 length is 14 residues. The germline gives CDR1 SGHTA, CDR2 FQGNSA. The ends were cut back, 3 bases at V and 1 base at J, with 10 bases in the middle. Here the CDR3 reads CASSFRGGSYEQYF. For the CDR3, the DNA is TGTGCCAGCAGCTTCAGGGGCGGATCCTACGAGCAGTACTTC.

This clone was seen just once. The gene calls are TRBV7-9 and TRBJ2-2; D possibly corresponds to TRBD1 (5 bases). This CDR3 contains 14 residues. V gave up 5 bases and J gave up 3 bases, with 10 bases separating them. CDR1 and CDR2 (germline): SEHNR, FQNEAQ (reference sequence). CDR3 loop: CASSTRVYTGELFF. The CDR3 bases are TGTGCCAGCAGCACCAGGGTTTACACCGGGGAGCTGTTTTTT.

A word on this clone: The sample carries other DNA sequences with the same CDR3. This rearrangement joins TRBV20-1 to TRBJ1-1; D gene ambiguous. This CDR3 has 11 residues. V gave up 3 bases and J gave up 6 bases, with 8 bases separating them. Germline V gene sequence: CDR1 DFQATT, CDR2 SNEGSKA (reference sequence). In DNA form, the CDR3 reads TGCAGTGCTAGGCCGGGGTCTGAAGCTTTCTTT. Translating it yields CSARPGSEAFF.

The CDR3 protein is CASSFLAAGKLFF. The CDR3 DNA follows: TGTGCCAGCAGCTTTTTGGCGGCGGGAAAACTGTTTTTT. The chain has TRBV5-6 and TRBJ1-4; D is unclear. This CDR3 region has 13 residues. V lost 2 bases and J 10 bases, leaving 12 bases between the germline ends. Germline V lookup: CDR1 SGHDT, CDR2 YYEEEE.

The chain combines TRBV2 with TRBJ2-3; TRBD2 aligns across 7 bases. V lost 6 bases to trimming and J lost 0 bases; unmatched junction nucleotides: 6. The length of the CDR3 is 15 residues. The germline CDR1 and CDR2 sequences are SNHLY and FYNNEI. The CDR3 region is CASRDWGGSTDTQYF. The CDR3 bases are TGTGCCAGCAGAGATTGGGGGGGAAGCACAGATACGCAGTATTTT.

The chain joins TRBV2 to TRBJ1-5, with 8 bases fitting TRBD1. Trimming took 4 bases from V and 3 from J; bases not matched to a gene: 5. Germline CDR1 SNHLY, CDR2 FYNNEI. The CDR3 extends over 15 amino acids. This CDR3 is CASSGTGTDNQPQHF. The CDR3 region has the DNA TGTGCCAGCAGTGGGACAGGGACAGACAATCAGCCCCAGCATTTT.

The chain couples TRBV18 to TRBJ2-3, with a possible D match to TRBD2 (5 bases). Germline V gene lookup returns CDR1 KGHSH and CDR2 LQKENI. Trimming stripped 5 bases from V and 0 bases from J, with 21 bases between. The CDR3 has 18 amino acids. CDR3 nucleotides: TGTGCCAGCTCAACCGCGGGCAGAAAAAAGAGTAGCACAGATACGCAGTATTTT. It encodes CASSTAGRKKSSTDTQYF.

The chain combines TRBV7-2 with TRBJ1-1, with TRBD1 matching 8 bases. J lost 11 bases, V lost 6 bases, and 11 bases had no gene match. The CDR3 is made up of 13 amino acids. Germline V gene data show CDR1 as SGHTA and CDR2 as FQGNSA. CDR3 loop: CASRTRQGYEAFF. The DNA for the CDR3 is TGTGCCAGCAGGACAAGACAGGGGTATGAGGCTTTCTTT.

The chain has TRBV5-1 and TRBJ1-4, with unresolved D. Trimming removed 5 bases at V and 0 bases at J, with 5 bases between. CDR1 SGHRS and CDR2 YFSETQ come from the germline V gene. The CDR3 runs to 13 residues. In DNA form, the CDR3 reads TGCGCCAGCAGACATCCAACTAATGAAAAACTGTTTTTT. Translation: CASRHPTNEKLFF.

This chain uses TRBV7-2 with TRBJ1-1, with a tentative D call TRBD1 (5 bases). The ends were cut back, 5 bases at V and 5 bases at J, with 18 bases in the middle. This CDR3 is built from 15 residues. Germline CDR1 reads SGHTA; CDR2 reads FQGNSA. CDR3 residues: CASSRYAGKGTEAFF. In DNA form, the CDR3 reads TGTGCCAGCAGCCGTTACGCAGGGAAGGGGACTGAAGCTTTCTTT.

This clone appeared a few times. This rearrangement joins TRBV11-3 to TRBJ2-3, with 10 bases that match TRBD2. After removal of 5 bases from V and 4 bases from J, the junction contained 6 bases not matched to a gene. The CDR3 covers 15 residues. Germline V lookup: CDR1 SGHNT, CDR2 YENEEA. The CDR3 sequence: CASSPSGRGSDTQYF. The CDR3 DNA follows: TGTGCCAGCAGCCCCAGCGGGAGGGGGTCAGATACGCAGTATTTT.

The J gene is TRBJ2-5, the V gene TRBV4-2; 9 nucleotides line up with TRBD2. Germline V gene sequence: CDR1 LGHNA, CDR2 YNFKEQ. This CDR3 has 15 residues. V was clipped by 0 bases and J by 4 bases; unmatched bases: 3. In DNA form, the CDR3 reads TGTGCCAGCAGCCAAGATACTAGCGGGTCAGAGACCCAGTACTTC. Translation: CASSQDTSGSETQYF.

The V and J genes are TRBV5-1 and TRBJ1-4, with TRBD1 identical over 7 bases. The CDR3 is 14 residues long. Germline V gene sequence: CDR1 SGHRS, CDR2 YFSETQ. The J segment lost 3 bases and the V segment lost 5 bases, leaving 4 bases of the junction unmatched. The CDR3: CASRTDRANEKLFF. CDR3 coding DNA: TGCGCCAGCAGAACTGACAGGGCTAATGAAAAACTGTTTTTT. The full variable domain, its missing parts supplied by reference TRBV5-1 and TRBJ1-4, is KAGVTQTPRYLIKTRGQQVTLSCSPISGHRSVSWYQQTPGQGLQFLFEYFSETQRNKGNFPGRFSGRQFSNSRSEMNVSTLELGDSALYLCASRTDRANEKLFFGSGTQLSVL.

The CDR3 region has the DNA TGCGCCAGCAGCCAGTCGACAGGGGGCGAAGAGACCCAGTACTTC. It specifies CASSQSTGGEETQYF. The chain has TRBV4-3 and TRBJ2-5, with 10 bases fitting TRBD1. Germline V CDR1 and CDR2: LGHNA, YSLEER. The V segment lost 3 bases and the J segment 3 bases; nucleotides outside the gene matches: 4. The CDR3 has 15 amino acids.

The chain couples TRBV7-9 to TRBJ2-7, with 9 bases that match TRBD2. The CDR3 extends over 14 amino acids. Germline V lookup: CDR1 SEHNR, CDR2 FQNEAQ (reference sequence). V lost 2 bases, J lost 4 bases, and 3 bases stayed unmatched. The CDR3 nucleotides are TGTGCCAGCAGCTTACAGGGACTAGCTTACGAGCAGTACTTC. It translates to CASSLQGLAYEQYF.

This clone was seen once. The rearrangement joins TRBV16 to TRBJ1-2; unclear D gene. CDR1 is KGHSY and CDR2 is FQNENV in the germline V gene. Trimming pared 2 bases from V and 7 bases from J, leaving 20 bases between. The CDR3 has 16 residues. CDR3 region: CASSQELPPAGGGYTF. The CDR3 coding sequence is TGTGCCAGCAGCCAAGAATTGCCTCCGGCAGGAGGTGGCTACACCTTC.

The V gene is TRBV3-1 (or the pseudogene TRBV3-2), the J gene TRBJ2-2, with 11 nucleotides matching TRBD2. Germline CDR1 is LGHDT and CDR2 is YNNKEL (reference sequence). The V gene end was trimmed by 1 base and the J gene end by 0 bases; junction bases not matched to a gene: 4. The CDR3 covers 18 residues. The CDR3 is CASSQASSGRANTGELFF. The CDR3 DNA reads TGTGCCAGCAGCCAAGCGAGTAGCGGGAGGGCGAACACCGGGGAGCTGTTTTTT.